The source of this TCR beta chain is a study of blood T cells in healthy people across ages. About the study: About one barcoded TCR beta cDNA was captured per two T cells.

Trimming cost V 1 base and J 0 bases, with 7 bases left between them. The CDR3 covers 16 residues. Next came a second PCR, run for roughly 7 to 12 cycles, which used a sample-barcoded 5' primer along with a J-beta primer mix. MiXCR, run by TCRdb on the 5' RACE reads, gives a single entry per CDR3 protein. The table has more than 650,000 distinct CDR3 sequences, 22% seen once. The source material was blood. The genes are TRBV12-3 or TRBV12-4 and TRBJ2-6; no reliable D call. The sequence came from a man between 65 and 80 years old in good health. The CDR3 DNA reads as TGTGCCAGCAGTTTAGTCGTTAACTCTGGGGCCAACGTCCTGACTTTC. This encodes CASSLVVNSGANVLTF.